This passage covers 2 T cell receptor beta chains from one sample sequenced in a study. Each CDR3 protein is one row after TCRdb ran MiXCR on the RT-PCR reads. The sample includes about 700,000 distinct CDR3 sequences, 14% of them seen just once. Sequencing input: memory CD4+ T cells from blood. The receptors were sampled from a female donor in good health, serving as a healthy control.

This clonotype appeared a few times. CDR3 bases: TGCGCCAGCAGCCCCGTCGGGACAGGGGGCTCAGAAGGAAACACCATATATTTT. This encodes CASSPVGTGGSEGNTIYF. The chain combines TRBV4-3 with TRBJ1-3, with TRBD1 matching 12 bases. Germline assignment: CDR1 LGHNA and CDR2 YSLEER. The CDR3 has 18 residues. Trimming took 4 bases from V and 4 from J; bases not matched to a gene: 11.

This clonotype was seen ten or more times. CDR3 region: CASSSRLAGGFGETQYF. The CDR3 nucleotides read TGTGCCAGCAGTTCTCGACTAGCGGGGGGTTTTGGAGAGACCCAGTACTTC. The J gene is TRBJ2-5, the V gene TRBV12-3 or TRBV12-4, with TRBD2 matching 13 bases. The CDR3 covers 17 residues. With 4 bases clipped from V and 4 bases from J, the junction kept 9 bases outside the gene matches.